Presented here are 26 T cell receptor beta chains from one specimen sequenced in a study of blood T cells in healthy people across ages. Through a sample-barcoded 5' primer and a J-beta primer mix, a second PCR was run for roughly 7 to 12 cycles. A single record per CDR3 protein comes from TCRdb applying MiXCR to the 5' RACE reads. The repertoire includes about 1.5 million distinct CDR3 sequences, approximately 39% of them detected once, and approximately 4% sits in the top ten. Source material: blood. Receptor source: a woman aged 18-30 years in good health.

CDR3 residues: CASSLGAENEKLFF. The CDR3 nucleotides are TGTGCCAGCAGTTTAGGGGCAGAGAATGAAAAACTGTTTTTT. The chain employs TRBV28 and TRBJ1-4; a weak D match, TRBD1 (5 bases). The CDR3 has 14 residues. V was clipped by 2 bases and J by 5 bases, with 9 bases between them. CDR1 is MDHEN, CDR2 SYDVKM, per germline.

The rearrangement links TRBV6-6 to TRBJ2-5; TRBD2 agrees at 10 bases. The J call may be in error: the DNA end matches TRBJ2-7 better. The V gene's germline CDR1 is MNHNY and CDR2 SVGAGI (reference sequence). This CDR3 contains 14 residues. The CDR3 region is CASSRQREGYEQYF. Here the CDR3 DNA reads TGTGCCAGCAGTCGCCAGCGGGAGGGGTACGAGCAGTACTTC.

The chain links TRBV6-5 to TRBJ2-2, with unresolved D. Trimming shortened V by 1 base and J by 2 bases, and 5 bases separated the two germline ends. CDR1 is MNHEY and CDR2 is SVGAGI in the germline V gene. The CDR3 runs 14 residues. This CDR3 reads CASSYYLNTGELFF. In nucleotides, the CDR3 is TGTGCCAGCAGTTACTATCTAAACACCGGGGAGCTGTTTTTT.

The rearrangement joins TRBV7-2 to TRBJ2-3; the D gene is possibly TRBD1 (6 bases). This CDR3 is 15 amino acids long. Trimming removed 8 bases from V and 0 bases from J, with 15 bases in between. Germline V gives CDR1 SGHTA, CDR2 FQGNSA. CDR3: CASGSPGHSTDTQYF. The CDR3 nucleotides are TGTGCCAGCGGCTCCCCGGGACACAGCACAGATACGCAGTATTTT. Based on the CDR3 plus reference TRBV7-2 and TRBJ2-3, the full variable domain is GAGVSQSPSNKVTEKGKDVELRCDPISGHTALYWYRQSLGQGLEFLIYFQGNSAPDKSGLPSDRFSAERTGGSVSTLTIQRTQQEDSAVYLCASGSPGHSTDTQYFGPGTRLTVL.

The rearrangement uses TRBV20-1 and TRBJ2-1; 7 bases match TRBD2. The CDR3 spans 16 residues. V was pared by 4 bases and J by 4 bases, with 13 bases of the junction left unmatched. The V gene's germline CDR1 is DFQATT and CDR2 SNEGSKA (reference sequence). The CDR3 DNA reads TGCAGTGCTACTCGACCCCCGGTGCGGGGGTACAATGAGCAGTTCTTC. It is translated as CSATRPPVRGYNEQFF.

This clonotype was counted a few times. The V call is TRBV7-2, the J call TRBJ2-7; TRBD1 matches 7 bases. This CDR3 has 15 residues. Germline lookup yields CDR1 SGHTA and CDR2 FQGNSA. V shed 5 bases and J 2 bases; nucleotides not matched to a gene: 9. CDR3 nucleotides: TGTGCCAGCAGCCTACCCCCACAGGGGACCTACGAGCAGTACTTC. Protein: CASSLPPQGTYEQYF. The variable domain in full, with the rest retrieved from reference TRBV7-2 and TRBJ2-7, is GAGVSQSPSNKVTEKGKDVELRCDPISGHTALYWYRQSLGQGLEFLIYFQGNSAPDKSGLPSDRFSAERTGGSVSTLTIQRTQQEDSAVYLCASSLPPQGTYEQYFGPGTRLTVT.

This clonotype has only a few counts. This sequence joins TRBV18 and TRBJ2-5, with D possibly TRBD1 on 6 matching bases. The CDR3 covers 15 residues. V lost 2 bases, J lost 1 base, and 11 bases lay in between. The germline CDR1 and CDR2 sequences are KGHSH and LQKENI. The CDR3 DNA sequence: TGTGCCAGCTCACCAGGGGACAACCTCCAAGAGACCCAGTACTTC. It encodes CASSPGDNLQETQYF. The variable domain in full, completed from reference TRBV18 and TRBJ2-5, reads NAGVMQNPRHLVRRRGQEARLRCSPMKGHSHVYWYRQLPEEGLKFMVYLQKENIIDESGMPKERFSAEFPKEGPSILRIQQVVRGDSAAYFCASSPGDNLQETQYFGPGTRLLVL.

This clonotype was observed once. The chain uses TRBV7-9 and TRBJ1-5; D may be TRBD1 (6 bases). The germline V and J ends were trimmed by 3 bases and 7 bases, with 10 bases remaining between them. Germline CDR1 and CDR2: SEHNR and FQNEAQ (reference sequence). CDR3 length: 13 residues. The CDR3 nucleotides are TGTGCCAGCAGCTTCACAGGGTTCCAGCCCCAGCATTTT. This gives the protein CASSFTGFQPQHF. The variable domain in full, completed from reference TRBV7-9 and TRBJ1-5, reads DTGVSQNPRHKITKRGQNVTFRCDPISEHNRLYWYRQTLGQGPEFLTYFQNEAQLEKSRLLSDRFSAERPKGSFSTLEIQRTEQGDSAMYLCASSFTGFQPQHFGDGTRLSIL.

This clonotype was observed a handful of times. The chain has TRBV12-3 or TRBV12-4 and TRBJ2-7; 7 bases map to TRBD1. After removal of 0 bases from V and 0 bases from J, the junction contained 2 bases not matched to a gene. This CDR3 region has 15 residues. The CDR3 loop is CASSLAQGVSYEQYF. The CDR3 DNA reads TGTGCCAGCAGTTTAGCGCAGGGGGTCTCCTACGAGCAGTACTTC.

There are a few counts of this clonotype. This chain uses TRBV7-9 with TRBJ1-6, with unresolved D. Germline V lookup: CDR1 SEHNR, CDR2 FQNEAQ (reference sequence). The CDR3 totals 14 residues. The V end lost 3 bases, the J end lost 7 bases, and 10 bases lay between the germline ends. The CDR3 DNA reads TGTGCCAGCAGCTTGGTCCAGGAAAATTCACCCCTCCACTTT. Translation: CASSLVQENSPLHF.

The gene calls are TRBV29-1 and TRBJ1-2; D may be TRBD1 (5 bases). This CDR3 is built from 13 residues. Trimming took 0 bases from V and 8 from J, leaving 13 bases between them. Per the germline V gene, CDR1 is SQVTM and CDR2 is ANQGSEA. The CDR3 loop is CSVEEKGSRGYTF. The CDR3 DNA reads as TGCAGCGTTGAAGAAAAGGGGTCTCGGGGCTACACCTTC.

This clonotype was seen a handful of times. The chain couples TRBV6-1 to TRBJ2-5, with a weak D call TRBD2 (5 bases). The V gene lost 2 bases and the J gene lost 3 bases, with 16 bases spanning the gap. The CDR3 totals 16 residues. CDR1 is MNHNS and CDR2 is SASEGT in the germline V gene. The CDR3 is CASSERGTPREETQYF. CDR3 sequence (DNA): TGTGCCAGCAGTGAACGAGGCACCCCGAGGGAAGAGACCCAGTACTTC.

The chain is built from TRBV27 and TRBJ2-1, with 13 bases matching TRBD2. The length of the CDR3 is 15 residues. V shed 5 bases and J 6 bases; nucleotides not matched to a gene: 4. CDR1 is MNHEY and CDR2 is SMNVEV in the germline V gene (reference sequence). This CDR3 reads CASSGGLAGLNEQFF. CDR3 sequence (DNA): TGTGCCAGCAGTGGGGGACTAGCGGGGCTCAATGAGCAGTTCTTC.

The chain is built from TRBV7-2 and TRBJ2-4; TRBD1 matches 7 bases. Germline values: CDR1 SGHTA, CDR2 FQGNSA. V was clipped by 5 bases and J by 13 bases; unmatched bases: 14. The CDR3 sequence is 14 residues long. In DNA, the CDR3 is TGTGCCAGCAGCGTAGTAGGACAGGTCCTGGAGCAGTACTTC. Residues: CASSVVGQVLEQYF.

The rearrangement uses TRBV20-1 and TRBJ2-6; no reliable D call. The CDR3 has 14 residues. The V end lost 3 bases, the J end lost 2 bases, and 8 bases lay between the germline ends. Germline CDR1 is DFQATT and CDR2 is SNEGSKA (reference sequence). As DNA, the CDR3 is TGCAGTGCTAGCTGGGATGCTGGGGCCAACGTCCTGACTTTC. It yields the protein CSASWDAGANVLTF.

The chain uses TRBV20-1 and TRBJ1-2, with TRBD1 identical over 7 bases. Germline CDR1 and CDR2: DFQATT and SNEGSKA (reference sequence). The CDR3 covers 14 residues. V dropped 0 bases and J dropped 5; count of bases not matched to a gene: 6. Written as DNA, the CDR3 is TGCAGTGCTAGAGACCCCGGGACAGTTTATGGCTACACCTTC. This codes for CSARDPGTVYGYTF.

This chain links TRBV4-3 with TRBJ1-4; TRBD1 is a possible D gene (5 bases). Trimming removed 4 bases from V and 8 bases from J, with 14 bases in between. CDR3 length equals 14 residues. The germline V gene encodes CDR1 LGHNA and CDR2 YSLEER. The CDR3 loop reads CASSPRAGGEKLFF. In DNA form, the CDR3 reads TGCGCCAGCAGCCCCCGTGCCGGGGGGGAAAAACTGTTTTTT.

The rearrangement uses TRBV5-1 and TRBJ2-7; D is perhaps TRBD1 (6 bases). CDR1 SGHRS and CDR2 YFSETQ come from the germline V gene. The V gene lost 5 bases and the J gene lost 7 bases, with 19 bases spanning the gap. The CDR3 loop spans 14 amino acids. This chain's CDR3 is CASRSQGNYNEQYF. The CDR3 region has the DNA TGCGCCAGCAGATCACAGGGCAACTACAATGAGCAGTACTTC.

This clonotype was observed a few times. DNA for the CDR3: TGTGCCAGCAGTTTACCTAGCGGGAGGAAAGATACGCAGTATTTT. It is translated as CASSLPSGRKDTQYF. The chain combines TRBV27 with TRBJ2-3, with 11 nucleotides matching TRBD2. This CDR3 has 15 amino acids. Losses at the gene ends were 2 bases for V and 5 bases for J; bases not matched to a gene: 3. The germline gives CDR1 MNHEY, CDR2 SMNVEV (reference sequence).

This clonotype was observed a handful of times. The chain carries TRBV29-1 and TRBJ2-7; no firm D call. The CDR3 is 12 amino acids. CDR1 and CDR2 (germline): SQVTM, ANQGSEA. V shed 5 bases and J shed 3 bases, with 11 bases lying between them. For the CDR3, the DNA is TGCAGCGTTCGGCTTTACAACTACGAGCAGTACTTC. It translates to CSVRLYNYEQYF.

This clonotype has ten or more counts. The V gene is TRBV4-1, the J gene TRBJ2-5; D ambiguous. CDR1 MGHRA and CDR2 YSYEKL come from the germline V gene. The CDR3 has 13 amino acids. V was shortened by 1 base and J by 1 base, with 4 bases between the two germline ends. This CDR3 is CASSQGSQETQYF. The CDR3 coding sequence is TGCGCCAGCAGCCAAGGATCCCAAGAGACCCAGTACTTC.

The chain employs TRBV5-1 and TRBJ2-5; 7 bases are a match to TRBD1. Germline CDR1 and CDR2: SGHRS and YFSETQ. This CDR3 comprises 16 residues. V gave up 4 bases and J gave up 5 bases; unmatched junction bases: 14. CDR3 DNA sequence: TGCGCCAGCAGCGGAAGATGGACAGGCCTGGGGGAGACCCAGTACTTC. Its protein product is CASSGRWTGLGETQYF.

The CDR3 DNA is TGTGCCAGCAGTTACTTCCCCAATCGAGACAAGAGCGACACCGGGGAGCTGTTTTTT. This gives the protein CASSYFPNRDKSDTGELFF. The J gene is TRBJ2-2, the V gene TRBV6-5, with D unclear. The V end was cut by 1 base, the J end by 3 bases, with 21 bases between. Germline V lookup: CDR1 MNHEY, CDR2 SVGAGI. This CDR3 is built from 19 residues.

The V gene is TRBV19, the J gene TRBJ1-5; possible D gene TRBD1, 5 bases. This CDR3 is 12 amino acids long. With 8 bases removed from V and 4 bases from J, the gap between germline ends came to 9 bases. From germline, CDR1 is LNHDA and CDR2 SQIVND (reference sequence). Here the CDR3 reads CASRQLNQPQHF. The CDR3 DNA reads as TGTGCCAGTCGACAGCTAAATCAGCCCCAGCATTTT.

The genes are TRBV2 and TRBJ2-1; 10 nucleotides line up with TRBD2. The CDR3 has 17 residues. Germline V gene lookup returns CDR1 SNHLY and CDR2 FYNNEI. Trimming removed 0 bases from V and 5 bases from J; junction bases left unmatched: 7. CDR3 nucleotide sequence: TGTGCCAGCAGTGAAGCCCCCACTAGCGGGGTAGACAATGAGCAGTTCTTC. Amino acids: CASSEAPTSGVDNEQFF.

J is TRBJ2-3 and V is TRBV4-3; D is ambiguous. V lost 2 bases to trimming and J lost 5 bases, with 8 bases between them. From germline, CDR1 is LGHNA and CDR2 YSLEER. This CDR3 spans 13 amino acids. CDR3 DNA sequence: TGCGCCAGCAGCCAATCAGACAAAGATACGCAGTATTTT. It specifies CASSQSDKDTQYF.